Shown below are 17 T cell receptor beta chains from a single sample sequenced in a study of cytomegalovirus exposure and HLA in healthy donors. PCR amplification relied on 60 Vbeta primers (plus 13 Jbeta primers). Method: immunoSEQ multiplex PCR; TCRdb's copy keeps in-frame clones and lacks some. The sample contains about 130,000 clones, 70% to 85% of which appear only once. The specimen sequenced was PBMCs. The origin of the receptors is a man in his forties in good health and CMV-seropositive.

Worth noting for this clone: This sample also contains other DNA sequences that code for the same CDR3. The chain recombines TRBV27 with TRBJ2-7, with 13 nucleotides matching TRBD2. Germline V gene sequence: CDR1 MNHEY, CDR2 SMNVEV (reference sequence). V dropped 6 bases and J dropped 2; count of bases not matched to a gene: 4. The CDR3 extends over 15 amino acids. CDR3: CASRRGTSGTYEQYF. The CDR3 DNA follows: TGTGCCAGCAGACGAGGGACTAGCGGGACCTACGAGCAGTACTTC.

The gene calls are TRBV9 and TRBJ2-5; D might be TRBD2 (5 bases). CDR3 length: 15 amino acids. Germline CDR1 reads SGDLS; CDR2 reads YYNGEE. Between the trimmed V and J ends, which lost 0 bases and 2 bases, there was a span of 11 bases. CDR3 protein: CASSVGRTRQETQYF. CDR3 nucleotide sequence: TGTGCCAGCAGCGTAGGCCGAACTAGGCAAGAGACCCAGTACTTC.

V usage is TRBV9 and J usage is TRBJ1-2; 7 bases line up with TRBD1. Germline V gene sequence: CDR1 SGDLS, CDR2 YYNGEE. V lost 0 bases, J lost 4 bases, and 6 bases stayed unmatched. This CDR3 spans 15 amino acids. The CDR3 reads CASSVEWDSLYGYTF. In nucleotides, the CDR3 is TGTGCCAGCAGCGTAGAGTGGGACAGCCTCTATGGCTACACCTTC.

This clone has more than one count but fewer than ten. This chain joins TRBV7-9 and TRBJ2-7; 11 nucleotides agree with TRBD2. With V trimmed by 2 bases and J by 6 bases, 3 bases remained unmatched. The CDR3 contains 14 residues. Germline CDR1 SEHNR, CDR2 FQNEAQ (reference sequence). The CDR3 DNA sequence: TGTGCCAGCAGCTTAAAACTAGCGGGAGTCGAGCAGTACTTC. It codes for CASSLKLAGVEQYF.

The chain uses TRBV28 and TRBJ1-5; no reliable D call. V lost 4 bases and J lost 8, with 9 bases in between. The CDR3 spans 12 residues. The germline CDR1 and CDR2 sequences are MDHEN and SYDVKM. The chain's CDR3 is CASSSSGKPQHF. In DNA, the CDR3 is TGTGCCAGCAGTTCCTCGGGTAAGCCCCAGCATTTT.

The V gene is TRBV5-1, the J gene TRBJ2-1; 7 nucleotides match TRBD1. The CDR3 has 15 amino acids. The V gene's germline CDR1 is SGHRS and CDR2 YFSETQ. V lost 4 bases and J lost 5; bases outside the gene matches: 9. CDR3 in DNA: TGCGCCAGCAGCCCACCACCTGGGACAGACAATGAGCAGTTCTTC. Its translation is CASSPPPGTDNEQFF.

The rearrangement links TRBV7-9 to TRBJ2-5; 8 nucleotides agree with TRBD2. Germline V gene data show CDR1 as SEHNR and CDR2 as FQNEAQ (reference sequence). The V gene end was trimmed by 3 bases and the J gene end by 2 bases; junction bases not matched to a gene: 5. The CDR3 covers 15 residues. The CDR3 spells CASSFGIAGQETQYF. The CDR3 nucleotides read TGTGCCAGCAGCTTCGGTATAGCGGGACAAGAGACCCAGTACTTC.

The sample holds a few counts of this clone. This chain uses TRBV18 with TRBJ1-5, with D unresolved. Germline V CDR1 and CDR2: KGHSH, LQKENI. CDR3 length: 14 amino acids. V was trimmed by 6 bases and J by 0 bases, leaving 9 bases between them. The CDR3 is CASSGANSNQPQHF. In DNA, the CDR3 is TGTGCCAGCTCGGGCGCTAATAGCAATCAGCCCCAGCATTTT.

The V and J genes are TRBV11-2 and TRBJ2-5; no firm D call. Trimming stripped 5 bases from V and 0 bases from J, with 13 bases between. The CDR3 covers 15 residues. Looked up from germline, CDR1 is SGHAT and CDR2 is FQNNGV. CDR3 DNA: TGTGCCAGCAGCCGTCTACTCGAAAACCAAGAGACCCAGTACTTC. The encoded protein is CASSRLLENQETQYF.

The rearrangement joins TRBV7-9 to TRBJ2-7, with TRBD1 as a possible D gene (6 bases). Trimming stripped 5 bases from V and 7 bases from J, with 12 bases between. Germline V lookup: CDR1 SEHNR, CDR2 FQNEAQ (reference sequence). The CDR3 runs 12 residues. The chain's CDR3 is CASSNTGLEQYF. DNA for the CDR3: TGTGCCAGCAGCAACACAGGGCTGGAGCAGTACTTC.

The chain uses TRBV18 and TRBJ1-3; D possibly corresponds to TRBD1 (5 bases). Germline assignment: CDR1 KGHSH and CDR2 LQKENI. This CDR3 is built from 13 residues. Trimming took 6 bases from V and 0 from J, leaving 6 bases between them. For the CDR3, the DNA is TGTGCCAGCTCCGACAGCTCTGGAAACACCATATATTTT. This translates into CASSDSSGNTIYF.

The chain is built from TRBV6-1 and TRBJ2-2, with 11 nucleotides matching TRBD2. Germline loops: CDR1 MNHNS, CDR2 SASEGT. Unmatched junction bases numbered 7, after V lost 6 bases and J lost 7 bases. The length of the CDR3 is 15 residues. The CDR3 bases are TGTGCCAGCAGGAAACTAGCGGGAGATCGCGGGGAGCTGTTTTTT. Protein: CASRKLAGDRGELFF.

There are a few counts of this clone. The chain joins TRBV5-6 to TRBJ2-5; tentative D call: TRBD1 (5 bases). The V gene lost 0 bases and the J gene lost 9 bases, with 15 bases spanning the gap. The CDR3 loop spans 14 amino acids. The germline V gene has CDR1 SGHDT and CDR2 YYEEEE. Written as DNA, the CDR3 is TGTGCCAGCAGCTTGGGGGCAGCACAAGGGGCCCAGTACTTC. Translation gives CASSLGAAQGAQYF.

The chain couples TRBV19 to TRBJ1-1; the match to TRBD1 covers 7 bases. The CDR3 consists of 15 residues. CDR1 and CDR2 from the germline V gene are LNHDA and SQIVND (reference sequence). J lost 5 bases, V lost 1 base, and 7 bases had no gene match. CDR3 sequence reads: CASSIAAGTDTEAFF. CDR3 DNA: TGTGCCAGTAGTATAGCCGCCGGGACAGATACTGAAGCTTTCTTT.

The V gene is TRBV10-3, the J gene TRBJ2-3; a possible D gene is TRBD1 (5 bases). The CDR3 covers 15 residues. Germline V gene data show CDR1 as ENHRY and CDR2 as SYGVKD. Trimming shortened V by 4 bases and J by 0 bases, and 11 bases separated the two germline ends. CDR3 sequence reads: CAISAPGRSTDTQYF. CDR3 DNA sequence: TGTGCCATCAGTGCCCCAGGGCGAAGCACAGATACGCAGTATTTT.

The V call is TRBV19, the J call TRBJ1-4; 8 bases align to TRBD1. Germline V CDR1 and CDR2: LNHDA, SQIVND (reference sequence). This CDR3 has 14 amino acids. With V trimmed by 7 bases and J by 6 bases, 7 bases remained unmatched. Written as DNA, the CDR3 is TGTGCCAGTACTCCCCGGGACAGGCATGAAAAACTGTTTTTT. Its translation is CASTPRDRHEKLFF.

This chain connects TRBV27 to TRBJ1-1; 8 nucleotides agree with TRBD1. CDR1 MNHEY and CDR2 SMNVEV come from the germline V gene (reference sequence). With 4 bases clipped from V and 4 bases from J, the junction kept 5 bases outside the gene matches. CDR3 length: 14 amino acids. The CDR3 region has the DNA TGTGCCAGCAGTTGGTTGACAGGGGCCACTGAAGCTTTCTTT. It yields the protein CASSWLTGATEAFF.